The next 27 T cell receptor beta chains were all read from a single sample in a study of T cell responses to AZD1222 COVID-19 vaccine. Method: immunoSEQ multiplex PCR; TCRdb's copy keeps in-frame clones and lacks some. The sample lists some 170,000 clones, 85% to 95% occurring once. The sample consisted of peripheral blood, taken on day 0 of AZD1222 vaccination. Source of these receptors: an adult in good health.

The J gene is TRBJ2-7, the V gene TRBV19; D gene unclear. The CDR3 covers 14 residues. V dropped 1 base and J dropped 4 bases, with 11 bases sitting between them. Germline V gives CDR1 LNHDA, CDR2 SQIVND (reference sequence). CDR3 protein: CASSIGGPLYEQYF. The DNA of the CDR3 is TGTGCCAGTAGTATAGGCGGACCACTTTACGAGCAGTACTTC.

V is TRBV25-1 and J is TRBJ1-6, with D possibly TRBD1 on 5 matching bases. The CDR3 contains 15 residues. V was cut by 4 bases and J by 7 bases, with 14 bases left in between. From germline, CDR1 is MGHDK and CDR2 SYGVNS. CDR3 DNA: TGTGCCAGCAGTGGGGATGACAGAATAAATTCACCCCTCCACTTT. It is translated as CASSGDDRINSPLHF.

The V gene is TRBV7-9, the J gene TRBJ1-1; D is uncertain. Per the germline V gene, CDR1 is SEHNR and CDR2 is FQNEAQ (reference sequence). Trimming took off 5 bases at V and 0 bases at J, with 7 bases between the two ends. The CDR3 is 13 residues long. The CDR3 DNA is TGTGCCAGCAGCGCCGGCCTGAACACTGAAGCTTTCTTT. Translation gives CASSAGLNTEAFF.

Turning to this clone: Other DNA sequences of this sample code for an identical CDR3. The chain uses TRBV27 and TRBJ1-1; D is ambiguous. Germline lookup yields CDR1 MNHEY and CDR2 SMNVEV (reference sequence). The CDR3 runs 13 residues. V was cut by 0 bases and J by 2 bases, with 4 bases left in between. CDR3 sequence reads: CASSLSDNTEAFF. DNA of the CDR3: TGTGCCAGCAGTTTATCCGACAACACTGAAGCTTTCTTT.

V and J are TRBV30 and TRBJ2-5; TRBD2 matches at 8 bases. Trimming took 0 bases from V and 5 from J; bases not matched to a gene: 5. The germline gives CDR1 GTSNPN, CDR2 SVGIG (reference sequence). The CDR3 runs 14 residues. This chain's CDR3 is CAWSVLAVGETQYF. DNA of the CDR3: TGTGCCTGGAGTGTACTAGCGGTTGGGGAGACCCAGTACTTC. Combining the CDR3 with reference TRBV30 and TRBJ2-5 gives the whole variable domain SQTIHQWPATLVQPVGSPLSLECTVEGTSNPNLYWYRQAAGRGLQLLFYSVGIGQISSEVPQNLSASRPQDRQFILSSKKLLLSDSGFYLCAWSVLAVGETQYFGPGTRLLVL.

The gene calls are TRBV5-8 and TRBJ1-5; D not resolved. The CDR3 extends over 15 amino acids. Trimming pared 0 bases from V and 12 bases from J, leaving 19 bases between. Per germline, CDR1 SGHTS and CDR2 YDEGEE. CDR3 region: CASSLATPRWGNQHF. The CDR3 DNA reads TGTGCCAGCAGCTTGGCGACACCGCGGTGGGGAAACCAGCATTTT. The complete variable domain, with remaining parts taken from reference TRBV5-8 and TRBJ1-5, reads EAGVTQSPTHLIKTRGQQATLRCSPISGHTSVYWYQQALGLGLQFLLWYDEGEERNRGNFPPRFSGRQFPNYSSELNVNALELEDSALYLCASSLATPRWGNQHFGDGTRLSIL.

This sequence joins TRBV6-5 and TRBJ2-7; D possibly matches TRBD1 or TRBD2 (6 bases each). From germline, CDR1 is MNHEY and CDR2 SVGAGI. V gave up 6 bases and J gave up 7 bases, with 10 bases separating them. CDR3 size: 11 residues. The CDR3 loop reads CASSQGGEQYF. The CDR3 region has the DNA TGTGCCAGCAGCCAAGGGGGGGAGCAGTACTTC.

V is TRBV5-1 and J is TRBJ1-1; 12 bases are a match to TRBD1. V lost 1 base to trimming and J lost 8 bases; unmatched junction nucleotides: 6. The CDR3 totals 15 residues. Germline loops: CDR1 SGHRS, CDR2 YFSETQ. As DNA, the CDR3 is TGCGCCAGCAGCTTGAAGGGACAGGGGGCCTCCGAAGCTTTCTTT. Its protein is CASSLKGQGASEAFF.

The chain employs TRBV9 and TRBJ2-2, with D unresolved. V was cut by 0 bases and J by 6 bases, with 9 bases left in between. Germline assignment: CDR1 SGDLS and CDR2 YYNGEE. The CDR3 totals 14 residues. Here the CDR3 reads CASSVGPVAGELFF. Written as DNA, the CDR3 is TGTGCCAGCAGCGTAGGGCCAGTTGCCGGGGAGCTGTTTTTT.

The rearrangement uses TRBV15 and TRBJ2-1; 7 positions agree with TRBD2. Germline loops: CDR1 LNHNV, CDR2 YYDKDF (reference sequence). The trim removed 3 bases at V and 7 bases at J, leaving 12 bases unmatched. CDR3 length: 16 amino acids. The CDR3 sequence: CATSSLGRETGNEQFF. CDR3 coding DNA: TGTGCCACCAGCAGCCTCGGGCGGGAGACGGGGAATGAGCAGTTCTTC.

The gene calls are TRBV24-1 and TRBJ2-2; 8 nucleotides align to TRBD1. Germline values: CDR1 KGHDR, CDR2 SFDVKD. J lost 15 bases, V lost 2 bases, and 7 bases had no gene match. The CDR3 spans 13 residues. In DNA, the CDR3 is TGTGCCACCAGTGATTGGGGCAACAGGGGGGTGTTTTTT. Protein product: CATSDWGNRGVFF.

This chain joins TRBV12-3 or TRBV12-4 and TRBJ1-6; unclear D gene. The CDR3 totals 13 residues. Between the trimmed V and J ends, which lost 2 bases and 3 bases, there was a span of 2 bases. CDR3 nucleotide sequence: TGTGCCAGCAGTTTAAACTATAATTCACCCCTCCACTTT. Protein product: CASSLNYNSPLHF.

The V and J genes are TRBV6-2 or TRBV6-3 and TRBJ1-2; 7 nucleotides match TRBD1. V lost 5 bases and J lost 6; bases outside the gene matches: 9. This CDR3 comprises 14 residues. CDR1 MNHEY and CDR2 SVGEGT come from the germline V gene. CDR3 DNA sequence: TGTGCCAGCAGTCGGACAGGTTTTAGTAATGGCTACACCTTC. This gives the protein CASSRTGFSNGYTF.

The chain couples TRBV5-1 to TRBJ1-2; 9 positions match TRBD1. This CDR3 is built from 17 residues. V shed 4 bases, J shed 4 bases, and the junction held 14 bases outside the gene matches. The germline gives CDR1 SGHRS, CDR2 YFSETQ. CDR3 in amino acids: CASSQGGTGPAFYGYTF. The CDR3, as DNA: TGCGCCAGCAGCCAGGGGGGGACAGGGCCCGCCTTCTATGGCTACACCTTC.

This sequence joins TRBV7-6 and TRBJ2-3, with a weak D call TRBD2 (5 bases). Trimming removed 1 base from V and 1 base from J, with 12 bases in between. Germline CDR1 and CDR2: SGHVS and FNYEAQ. The CDR3 is made up of 16 amino acids. Here the CDR3 reads CASSLGPQAGTDTQYF. CDR3 DNA: TGTGCCAGCAGCTTAGGCCCCCAAGCGGGCACAGATACGCAGTATTTT.

In this sample, this clone turned up a few times. This chain connects TRBV7-9 to TRBJ1-2; TRBD1 matches 7 bases. The CDR3 consists of 16 residues. Per the germline V gene, CDR1 is SEHNR and CDR2 is FQNEAQ (reference sequence). The V gene end was trimmed by 3 bases and the J gene end by 2 bases; junction bases not matched to a gene: 9. The CDR3, as DNA: TGTGCCAGCAGCTTTTTCGCAGGGGGTAGCAACTATGGCTACACCTTC. Translating it yields CASSFFAGGSNYGYTF.

V and J are TRBV7-8 and TRBJ1-1; no firm D call. CDR1 is SGHVS and CDR2 is FQNEAQ in the germline V gene. V lost 5 bases and J lost 5, with 18 bases in between. This CDR3 has 15 residues. The CDR3 DNA sequence: TGTGCCAGCAGCCTAGTCTCGCGGCTGGGAACTGAAGCTTTCTTT. Translation: CASSLVSRLGTEAFF.

This clone was recorded only once. The chain links TRBV14 to TRBJ1-1; no clear D. The CDR3 is made up of 11 amino acids. Germline lookup yields CDR1 SGHDN and CDR2 FVKESK. The ends were cut back, 4 bases at V and 6 bases at J, with 6 bases in the middle. The CDR3 sequence: CASSPLAEAFF. The CDR3 nucleotides are TGTGCCAGCAGCCCCCTAGCTGAAGCTTTCTTT. Supplemented by reference TRBV14 and TRBJ1-1, the full variable domain reads EAGVTQFPSHSVIEKGQTVTLRCDPISGHDNLYWYRRVMGKEIKFLLHFVKESKQDESGMPNNRFLAERTGGTYSTLKVQPAELEDSGVYFCASSPLAEAFFGQGTRLTVV.

The chain links TRBV2 to TRBJ2-7; 8 nucleotides agree with TRBD2. Per the germline V gene, CDR1 is SNHLY and CDR2 is FYNNEI. V lost 5 bases and J lost 1; bases outside the gene matches: 10. This CDR3 contains 16 residues. The CDR3 nucleotides are TGTGCCAGCAGTATGGGGATCGGGAGGGGATCCTACGAGCAGTACTTC. Translating gives CASSMGIGRGSYEQYF.

The rearrangement uses TRBV10-2 and TRBJ2-3; D remains ambiguous. Per germline, CDR1 WSHSY and CDR2 SAAADI. V lost 0 bases, J lost 0 bases, and 10 bases lay in between. The CDR3 spans 16 residues. CDR3 protein: CASSESPSVSTDTQYF. CDR3 DNA sequence: TGCGCCAGCAGTGAGTCACCAAGTGTTAGCACAGATACGCAGTATTTT.

The chain uses TRBV7-9 and TRBJ2-3, with 8 bases identical to TRBD1. Losses at the gene ends were 5 bases for V and 4 bases for J; bases not matched to a gene: 2. The germline V gene encodes CDR1 SEHNR and CDR2 FQNEAQ (reference sequence). This CDR3 contains 13 residues. This CDR3 reads CASSQTGADTQYF. For the CDR3, the DNA is TGTGCCAGCAGCCAGACAGGGGCAGATACGCAGTATTTT.

This clone was seen just once. The CDR3 here is CSGQGQGSDEQFF. The CDR3 bases are TGCAGCGGCCAAGGGCAGGGAAGTGATGAGCAGTTCTTC. This chain uses TRBV29-1 with TRBJ2-1, with D perhaps matching TRBD1 (5 bases). The CDR3 runs to 13 residues. The V end lost 7 bases, the J end lost 8 bases, and 18 bases lay between the germline ends. The germline CDR1 and CDR2 sequences are SQVTM and ANQGSEA.

The J gene is TRBJ1-4, the V gene TRBV7-9; unclear D gene. The CDR3 contains 13 residues. Trimming left V 2 bases short and J 8 bases short, with 9 bases between. Per germline, CDR1 SEHNR and CDR2 FQNEAQ (reference sequence). CDR3 loop: CASSLPSSEKLFF. The CDR3 DNA reads as TGTGCCAGCAGCTTACCCAGTTCAGAAAAACTGTTTTTT.

This clone was seen more than once but under ten times. V is TRBV7-9 and J is TRBJ1-1; D may be TRBD1 (5 bases). V was pared by 5 bases and J by 3 bases, with 22 bases between. Germline-derived CDR1 and CDR2 are SEHNR and FQNEAQ (reference sequence). CDR3 size: 17 residues. CDR3 sequence: CASSPMGFGGMYTEAFF. In DNA, the CDR3 is TGTGCCAGCAGCCCGATGGGGTTTGGGGGTATGTACACTGAAGCTTTCTTT.

This clone has just one count. This chain connects TRBV30 to TRBJ1-4; a possible D gene is TRBD1 (5 bases). V was clipped by 1 base and J by 5 bases, with 14 bases between them. Per germline, CDR1 GTSNPN and CDR2 SVGIG (reference sequence). The CDR3 loop spans 15 amino acids. CDR3 sequence: CAWSANQGRNEKLFF. CDR3 coding DNA: TGTGCCTGGAGTGCTAATCAGGGAAGGAATGAAAAACTGTTTTTT.

This chain links TRBV5-4 with TRBJ2-1, with D perhaps matching TRBD2 (6 bases). Trimming shortened V by 2 bases and J by 1 base, and 10 bases separated the two germline ends. The CDR3 length is 15 residues. In germline, CDR1 is SGHNT, CDR2 YYREEE (reference sequence). The CDR3 reads CASSFAGSSYNEQFF. CDR3 sequence (DNA): TGTGCCAGCAGCTTCGCCGGGAGTTCCTACAATGAGCAGTTCTTC.

This chain connects TRBV28 to TRBJ1-2; 7 nucleotides line up with TRBD1. Germline V gene lookup returns CDR1 MDHEN and CDR2 SYDVKM. Trimming at V came to 3 bases and at J to 4 bases, leaving 5 bases not matched to a gene. This CDR3 has 14 residues. In DNA form, the CDR3 reads TGTGCCAGCAGTTTCCAACAGGGGCCCTATGGCTACACCTTC. This codes for CASSFQQGPYGYTF.